Shown below are 25 T cell receptor beta chains from a single sample sequenced in a study of graft-versus-host responses after intestinal transplantation. To release intraepithelial and lamina propria lymphocytes, the graft tissue was processed. Sequencing was performed with immunoSEQ multiplex PCR; in TCRdb, only in-frame clones are kept and a portion is missing. The sample contains approximately 20,000 clones, roughly 79% of which appear only once. The source material was ileum tissue, sampled 12 days after intestinal transplant. The receptors were gathered from a human patient who received an intestinal transplant, so some T cells may come from the graft donor.

This sequence joins TRBV18 and TRBJ1-2; 7 bases are a match to TRBD1. CDR1 is KGHSH, CDR2 LQKENI, per germline. The CDR3 loop spans 14 amino acids. J lost 5 bases, V lost 8 bases, and 11 bases had no gene match. Here the CDR3 DNA reads TGTGCCAGCGTACCTAATGGACAGGCGTATGGCTACACCTTC. It is translated as CASVPNGQAYGYTF.

The V and J genes are TRBV11-3 and TRBJ2-1; no firm D call. CDR1 is SGHNT and CDR2 is YENEEA in the germline V gene. V was clipped by 5 bases and J by 9 bases, with 14 bases between them. CDR3 length: 13 residues. Written as DNA, the CDR3 is TGTGCCAGCAGCAATCAGGCTTTGGGTGAGCAGTTCTTC. This sequence encodes CASSNQALGEQFF.

The V gene is TRBV6-1, the J gene TRBJ2-7, with D hard to call. The CDR3 spans 18 residues. Germline V gives CDR1 MNHNS, CDR2 SASEGT. The V end was cut by 2 bases, the J end by 6 bases, with 26 bases between. Here the CDR3 DNA reads TGTGCCAGCAGTGAATGGGCTGTCGCAGGTAGTGTCGGCATCGAGCAGTACTTC. This gives the protein CASSEWAVAGSVGIEQYF.

V gene TRBV12-5 combines with J gene TRBJ2-3, with a weak D call TRBD1 (5 bases). Germline values: CDR1 LGHNT, CDR2 FRNRAP. CDR3 length: 17 residues. Trimming stripped 5 bases from V and 8 bases from J, with 26 bases between. CDR3 DNA: TGTGCTAGTGGTCCCCCCTATTGGTGGGGCCCACCAAGTACGCAGTATTTT. As protein: CASGPPYWWGPPSTQYF. The full variable domain, its missing parts supplied by reference TRBV12-5 and TRBJ2-3, is DARVTQTPRHKVTEMGQEVTMRCQPILGHNTVFWYRQTMMQGLELLAYFRNRAPLDDSGMPKDRFSAEMPDATLATLKIQPSEPRDSAVYFCASGPPYWWGPPSTQYFGPGTRLTVL.

The chain uses TRBV7-8 and TRBJ1-3; D unresolved. The CDR3 length is 13 residues. Germline V gene lookup returns CDR1 SGHVS and CDR2 FQNEAQ. V was trimmed by 5 bases and J by 1 base, leaving 6 bases between them. In DNA form, the CDR3 reads TGTGCCAGCAGCGGGGAGTCTGGAAACACCATATATTTT. Translating it yields CASSGESGNTIYF.

The chain has TRBV29-1 and TRBJ1-1, with TRBD1 as a possible D gene (6 bases). The length of the CDR3 is 12 residues. Germline-derived CDR1 and CDR2 are SQVTM and ANQGSEA. Trimming pared 4 bases from V and 6 bases from J, leaving 12 bases between. DNA for the CDR3: TGCAGCGTTGTTGGGGGCCGGGCTGAAGCTTTCTTT. As protein: CSVVGGRAEAFF. Together with reference TRBV29-1 and TRBJ1-1, the CDR3 gives the full variable domain: SAVISQKPSRDICQRGTSLTIQCQVDSQVTMMFWYRQQPGQSLTLIATANQGSEATYESGFVIDKFPISRPNLTFSTLTVSNMSPEDSSIYLCSVVGGRAEAFFGQGTRLTVV.

The chain has TRBV7-9 and TRBJ1-5; D gene unclear. V gave up 3 bases and J gave up 4 bases, with 4 bases separating them. The CDR3 totals 12 residues. In germline, CDR1 is SEHNR, CDR2 FQNEAQ (reference sequence). CDR3 region: CASSFQNQPQHF. Written as DNA, the CDR3 is TGTGCCAGCAGCTTTCAAAATCAGCCCCAGCATTTT.

The chain combines TRBV7-9 with TRBJ1-5; 9 bases map to TRBD1. The CDR3 has 14 amino acids. Trimming cost V 4 bases and J 5 bases; bases outside gene matches: 3. The germline V gene encodes CDR1 SEHNR and CDR2 FQNEAQ (reference sequence). This CDR3 is CASSSGQGDQPQHF. The CDR3 coding sequence is TGTGCCAGCAGCTCGGGACAGGGTGATCAGCCCCAGCATTTT.

The V and J genes are TRBV28 and TRBJ2-3; possibly TRBD2 for D (6 bases). Trimming took off 3 bases at V and 2 bases at J, with 12 bases between the two ends. The CDR3 runs to 15 residues. Germline assignment: CDR1 MDHEN and CDR2 SYDVKM. The DNA of the CDR3 is TGTGCCAGCAGTTTCCTCGGGAGAAACACAGATACGCAGTATTTT. It codes for CASSFLGRNTDTQYF.

This clone has a handful of counts. The V and J genes are TRBV5-1 and TRBJ1-2, with D perhaps matching TRBD1 (6 bases). Trimming took off 0 bases at V and 4 bases at J, with 7 bases between the two ends. CDR1 is SGHRS, CDR2 YFSETQ, per germline. This CDR3 has 13 amino acids. CDR3: CASSLVGAYGYTF. CDR3 DNA: TGCGCCAGCAGCTTGGTGGGGGCCTATGGCTACACCTTC. Using reference TRBV5-1 and TRBJ1-2 for the parts outside the CDR3, the full variable domain is KAGVTQTPRYLIKTRGQQVTLSCSPISGHRSVSWYQQTPGQGLQFLFEYFSETQRNKGNFPGRFSGRQFSNSRSEMNVSTLELGDSALYLCASSLVGAYGYTFGSGTRLTVV.

This sequence joins TRBV11-3 and TRBJ1-1; TRBD1 aligns across 7 bases. Germline assignment: CDR1 SGHNT and CDR2 YENEEA. After removal of 5 bases from V and 0 bases from J, the junction contained 6 bases not matched to a gene. CDR3 size: 15 residues. The CDR3 loop is CASSRQGPMNTEAFF. The CDR3 DNA is TGTGCCAGCAGCCGACAGGGACCGATGAACACTGAAGCTTTCTTT.

The CDR3 region is CASSPLEVQTYNEQFF. CDR3 sequence (DNA): TGTGCCAGCAGCCCCCTTGAGGTCCAGACCTACAATGAGCAGTTCTTC. V and J are TRBV9 and TRBJ2-1, with D hard to call. V was trimmed by 4 bases and J by 2 bases, leaving 16 bases between them. This CDR3 spans 16 amino acids. Germline-derived CDR1 and CDR2 are SGDLS and YYNGEE.

This sequence joins TRBV27 and TRBJ1-1; D perhaps matches TRBD1 (6 bases). V was shortened by 0 bases and J by 5 bases, with 10 bases between the two germline ends. This CDR3 has 14 amino acids. The V gene's germline CDR1 is MNHEY and CDR2 SMNVEV (reference sequence). The CDR3 reads CASSLSRGGTEAFF. The CDR3 DNA reads as TGTGCCAGCAGTTTATCCAGGGGTGGGACTGAAGCTTTCTTT.

The chain combines TRBV18 with TRBJ1-4, with D tentatively TRBD1 (6 bases). The CDR3 length is 14 residues. Trimming removed 0 bases from V and 10 bases from J, with 12 bases in between. Per the germline V gene, CDR1 is KGHSH and CDR2 is LQKENI. The CDR3 DNA is TGTGCCAGCTCACCACCGAACAGGGAAGGAAAACTGTTTTTT. Its translation is CASSPPNREGKLFF.

This CDR3 is CASSLVSPTGETQYF. The CDR3 coding sequence is TGTGCCAGCAGCTTAGTTAGCCCTACGGGGGAGACCCAGTACTTC. The rearrangement joins TRBV7-9 to TRBJ2-5; perhaps TRBD2 as D (5 bases). The V gene's germline CDR1 is SEHNR and CDR2 FQNEAQ (reference sequence). This CDR3 region has 15 residues. The germline V and J ends were trimmed by 1 base and 5 bases, with 14 bases remaining between them.

The rearrangement links TRBV6-4 to TRBJ2-7, with 11 bases identical to TRBD1. The length of the CDR3 is 14 residues. V dropped 4 bases and J dropped 5; count of bases not matched to a gene: 4. Germline CDR1 MRHNA, CDR2 SNTAGT. The CDR3 reads CASSAGTGGDEQYF. CDR3 sequence (DNA): TGTGCCAGCAGTGCGGGGACAGGGGGAGACGAGCAGTACTTC.

The chain couples TRBV6-5 to TRBJ2-7; 9 bases are a match to TRBD1. The CDR3 is made up of 14 amino acids. Per germline, CDR1 MNHEY and CDR2 SVGAGI. The junction had 12 bases not matched to a gene; V was cut back by 10 bases and J by 5 bases. Here the CDR3 DNA reads TGTGCCACCCTCCGGGACAGGGCAGGACACGAGCAGTACTTC. The encoded protein is CATLRDRAGHEQYF.

This chain connects TRBV4-1 to TRBJ2-3, with 9 bases fitting TRBD2. J lost 6 bases, V lost 4 bases, and 8 bases had no gene match. Germline loops: CDR1 MGHRA, CDR2 YSYEKL. The CDR3 has 15 residues. The CDR3 sequence is CASSPPLAGMDTQYF. The CDR3 region has the DNA TGCGCCAGCAGCCCACCCCTAGCGGGGATGGATACGCAGTATTTT.

J is TRBJ2-2 and V is TRBV7-6, with 10 bases that match TRBD2. Unmatched junction bases numbered 7, after V lost 5 bases and J lost 4 bases. The germline V gene has CDR1 SGHVS and CDR2 FNYEAQ. This CDR3 is built from 16 residues. The CDR3 nucleotides are TGTGCCAGCAGCCCTCTAGCGGGAGACGGCACCGGGGAGCTGTTTTTT. It yields the protein CASSPLAGDGTGELFF.

The chain uses TRBV11-2 and TRBJ2-7, with TRBD1 matching over 8 bases. Looked up from germline, CDR1 is SGHAT and CDR2 is FQNNGV. With 5 bases clipped from V and 1 base from J, the junction kept 10 bases outside the gene matches. The CDR3 extends over 16 amino acids. The CDR3 spells CASSATDRGRSYEQYF. CDR3 coding DNA: TGTGCCAGCAGCGCGACCGACAGGGGCCGGTCCTACGAGCAGTACTTC.

This sequence joins TRBV7-9 and TRBJ2-1, with TRBD2 matching over 12 bases. Germline CDR1 SEHNR, CDR2 FQNEAQ (reference sequence). V trimming: 3 bases; J trimming: 0 bases; junction bases outside the gene matches: 6. CDR3 length: 18 residues. CDR3 in DNA: TGTGCCAGCAGCTTGACTAGCGGGGGCCACAGCTCCTACAATGAGCAGTTCTTC. Translation: CASSLTSGGHSSYNEQFF.

The chain has TRBV18 and TRBJ1-5; a possible D gene is TRBD1 (5 bases). The CDR3 is made up of 14 amino acids. V lost 3 bases, J lost 2 bases, and 8 bases lay in between. The V gene's germline CDR1 is KGHSH and CDR2 LQKENI. This chain's CDR3 is CASSPQGGNQPQHF. The CDR3 region has the DNA TGTGCCAGCTCACCCCAGGGCGGCAATCAGCCCCAGCATTTT.

The V call is TRBV13, the J call TRBJ1-2; 7 positions agree with TRBD1. Trimming at V came to 6 bases and at J to 1 base, leaving 2 bases not matched to a gene. Germline lookup yields CDR1 PRHDT and CDR2 FYEKMQ (reference sequence). This CDR3 has 13 residues. The CDR3 DNA reads TGTGCCAGCAGGCCAGGGGGTAACTATGGCTACACCTTC. This encodes CASRPGGNYGYTF.

As DNA, the CDR3 is TGTGCCAGCAGCTTCGGGTGGGACACTGAAGCTTTCTTT. Its translation: CASSFGWDTEAFF. The chain combines TRBV7-3 with TRBJ1-1; D not certain. There are 13 residues in the CDR3. Trimming took 3 bases from V and 3 from J, leaving 8 bases between them. The germline CDR1 and CDR2 sequences are SGHTA and FQGTGA. The full variable domain, its missing parts supplied by reference TRBV7-3 and TRBJ1-1, is GAGVSQTPSNKVTEKGKYVELRCDPISGHTALYWYRQSLGQGPEFLIYFQGTGAADDSGLPNDRFFAVRPEGSVSTLKIQRTERGDSAVYLCASSFGWDTEAFFGQGTRLTVV.

J is TRBJ2-7 and V is TRBV5-4, with 15 bases that match TRBD2. CDR3 length: 16 residues. With V trimmed by 4 bases and J by 4 bases, 6 bases remained unmatched. CDR1 SGHNT and CDR2 YYREEE come from the germline V gene (reference sequence). The CDR3 reads CASSTRTSGGAYEQYF. The CDR3, as DNA: TGTGCCAGCAGCACCCGGACTAGCGGGGGGGCGTACGAGCAGTACTTC.